The text below deals with one TCR beta chain. Its specificity is not known. This CDR3 has 14 amino acids. CDR1 is MNHEY and CDR2 is SVGAGI in the germline V gene. V lost 8 bases and J 2 bases, leaving 15 bases between the germline ends. These data come from a study of cytomegalovirus exposure and HLA in healthy donors. The study ran its PCR with 60 Vbeta and 13 Jbeta primers. Source study methods: In a later analysis, the count reached some 83 million unique TCR beta chains, with about 10 million shared. Profiling relied on immunoSEQ multiplex PCR, and the TCRdb table lists in-frame clones only, not all of them. Clonal size and the V and J genes are those of that table, whereas D and trimming came from the DNA. The data show some 200,000 clones, about 85% seen once. General observations from the study: Across donors, presence/absence analyses took sequencing depth to be roughly uniform. Cytomegalovirus status, reportedly, was diagnosed with high specificity and sensitivity by the classifier.

The chain is built from TRBV6-5 and TRBJ2-5, with D possibly TRBD1 on 7 matching bases. Sequences were obtained from PBMCs. The clonotype was recovered from a man between 45 and 60 years old in good health and CMV-seronegative. CDR3 sequence (DNA): TGTGCCAGCGGAGGGGGCGGATTACAAGAGACCCAGTACTTC. This sequence encodes CASGGGGLQETQYF.